The rows below give T cell receptor beta chains drawn from one sample of a study of blood T cell repertoires in COVID-19. Here immunoSEQ multiplex PCR was the method, and the copy in TCRdb shows in-frame clones only, minus some. This table holds about 97,000 clones, approximately 87% found once. Sequenced sample: peripheral blood. The receptors originated from a human donor in a cohort sampled during active COVID-19. Both conserved end residues are part of each CDR3. A D gene is named only where the DNA matches it firmly. For some rows the clone size is stated as once, few or many, or as a class when expanded; others skip it.

abundance: NA; j_gene: TRBJ2-7; d_gene: TRBD2; v_gene: TRBV5-1; CDR3aa: CASTPGGLAPYEQYF; CDR3nt: TGCGCCAGCACCCCTGGTGGACTAGCCCCCTACGAGCAGTACTTC
abundance: NA; j_gene: TRBJ1-5; d_gene: TRBD1; v_gene: TRBV30; CDR3aa: CAWSNVQGVHSNQPQHF; CDR3nt: TGTGCCTGGAGTAACGTACAGGGGGTACATAGCAATCAGCCCCAGCATTTT
abundance: few; j_gene: TRBJ2-7; d_gene: TRBD2; v_gene: TRBV7-2; CDR3aa: CASSLGYGGGASEQYF; CDR3nt: TGTGCCAGCAGCTTAGGGTATGGCGGGGGGGCCTCCGAGCAGTACTTC
abundance: NA; j_gene: TRBJ1-3; d_gene: TRBD1; v_gene: TRBV5-1; CDR3aa: CASSTAGGDGNTIYF; CDR3nt: TGCGCCAGCAGCACAGCAGGGGGAGATGGAAACACCATATATTTT
abundance: NA; j_gene: TRBJ2-1; d_gene: NA; v_gene: TRBV6-5; CDR3aa: CASKGVRANEQFF; CDR3nt: TGTGCCAGCAAGGGGGTCCGTGCCAATGAGCAGTTCTTC
abundance: NA; j_gene: TRBJ2-7; d_gene: TRBD1; v_gene: TRBV5-1; CDR3aa: CASSLDSRRDRDEQYF; CDR3nt: TGCGCCAGCAGCTTGGACTCCCGGAGGGACAGGGACGAGCAGTACTTC
abundance: NA; j_gene: TRBJ2-2; d_gene: NA; v_gene: TRBV6-1; CDR3aa: CASSELATNTGELFF; CDR3nt: TGTGCCAGCAGTGAACTAGCTACGAACACCGGGGAGCTGTTTTTT
abundance: NA; j_gene: TRBJ1-1; d_gene: NA; v_gene: TRBV27; CDR3aa: CASSFLTGYTEAFF; CDR3nt: TGTGCCAGCAGTTTCCTGACAGGTTACACTGAAGCTTTCTTT
abundance: NA; j_gene: TRBJ1-2; d_gene: NA; v_gene: TRBV27; CDR3aa: CASSLFSKGVNYGYTF; CDR3nt: TGTGCCAGCAGTCTTTTCTCCAAAGGGGTTAACTATGGCTACACCTTC
abundance: NA; j_gene: TRBJ2-6; d_gene: NA; v_gene: TRBV28; CDR3aa: CASSPGLPTVLTF; CDR3nt: TGTGCCAGCAGCCCGGGACTCCCAACAGTCCTGACTTTC
abundance: NA; j_gene: TRBJ2-3; d_gene: NA; v_gene: TRBV6-5; CDR3aa: CASSPGDGTDTQYF; CDR3nt: TGTGCCAGCAGCCCCGGAGATGGCACAGATACGCAGTATTTT
abundance: few; j_gene: TRBJ1-6; d_gene: TRBD1; v_gene: TRBV5-1; CDR3aa: CASSPSPGGSGNSPLHF; CDR3nt: TGCGCCAGCAGCCCATCCCCAGGGGGCTCGGGGAATTCACCCCTCCACTTT
abundance: NA; j_gene: TRBJ1-2; d_gene: TRBD1; v_gene: TRBV7-9; CDR3aa: CASSLGQSGYGYTF; CDR3nt: TGTGCCAGCAGCTTGGGACAGAGCGGCTATGGCTACACCTTC
abundance: NA; j_gene: TRBJ1-4; d_gene: TRBD1; v_gene: TRBV7-9; CDR3aa: CASSSFPGQGNEKLFF; CDR3nt: TGTGCCAGCAGCTCCTTCCCGGGACAGGGTAATGAAAAACTGTTTTTT
abundance: NA; j_gene: TRBJ1-1; d_gene: NA; v_gene: TRBV30; CDR3aa: CAGHLIETEAFF; CDR3nt: TGTGCCGGACACCTCATAGAGACTGAAGCTTTCTTT
abundance: NA; j_gene: TRBJ2-3; d_gene: TRBD2; v_gene: TRBV11-3; CDR3aa: CASSVGLADTDTQYF; CDR3nt: TGTGCCAGCTCCGTAGGGCTAGCGGACACAGATACGCAGTATTTT
abundance: NA; j_gene: TRBJ2-5; d_gene: TRBD2; v_gene: TRBV10-3; CDR3aa: CAISEHLAGGLEETQYF; CDR3nt: TGTGCCATCAGTGAGCACCTAGCGGGGGGGCTTGAAGAGACCCAGTACTTC
abundance: NA; j_gene: TRBJ2-1; d_gene: NA; v_gene: TRBV10-1; CDR3aa: CAREIPGHRFYNEQFF; CDR3nt: TGCGCCAGAGAAATCCCGGGACACCGCTTCTACAATGAGCAGTTCTTC
abundance: once; j_gene: TRBJ2-5; d_gene: TRBD2; v_gene: TRBV5-4; CDR3aa: CASSGGLEQETQYF; CDR3nt: TGTGCCAGCAGTGGGGGACTAGAACAGGAGACCCAGTACTTC
abundance: NA; j_gene: TRBJ2-5; d_gene: TRBD1; v_gene: TRBV29-1; CDR3aa: CSVGTEETQYF; CDR3nt: TGCAGCGTAGGGACAGAAGAGACCCAGTACTTC
abundance: NA; j_gene: TRBJ1-2; d_gene: NA; v_gene: TRBV6-2/TRBV6-3; CDR3aa: CASSPSAGYGYTF; CDR3nt: TGTGCCAGCAGCCCCTCTGCGGGCTATGGCTACACCTTC
abundance: NA; j_gene: TRBJ2-1; d_gene: TRBD1; v_gene: TRBV6-5; CDR3aa: CASQGGQGSYNEQFF; CDR3nt: TGTGCCAGCCAGGGGGGACAGGGGTCCTACAATGAGCAGTTCTTC
abundance: NA; j_gene: TRBJ2-1; d_gene: TRBD2; v_gene: TRBV2; CDR3aa: CASSEEGGTPNEQFF; CDR3nt: TGTGCCAGCAGTGAAGAGGGAGGGACCCCGAATGAGCAGTTCTTC
abundance: NA; j_gene: TRBJ2-1; d_gene: TRBD2; v_gene: TRBV4-2; CDR3aa: CASSQGFVEASGRNEQFF; CDR3nt: TGTGCCAGCAGCCAAGGTTTCGTCGAGGCTAGCGGGAGGAATGAGCAGTTCTTC
abundance: NA; j_gene: TRBJ2-5; d_gene: TRBD1; v_gene: TRBV5-4; CDR3aa: CASSLILRQGEETQYF; CDR3nt: TGTGCCAGCAGCTTGATTTTGAGACAGGGGGAAGAGACCCAGTACTTC
abundance: NA; j_gene: TRBJ2-7; d_gene: NA; v_gene: TRBV29-1; CDR3aa: CSVESGYEQYF; CDR3nt: TGCAGCGTTGAATCAGGATACGAGCAGTACTTC
abundance: NA; j_gene: TRBJ1-1; d_gene: NA; v_gene: TRBV18; CDR3aa: CASSTDMNTEAFF; CDR3nt: TGTGCCAGCTCAACTGACATGAACACTGAAGCTTTCTTT
abundance: NA; j_gene: TRBJ1-1; d_gene: NA; v_gene: TRBV9; CDR3aa: CASKREENTEAFF; CDR3nt: TGTGCCAGCAAACGGGAGGAGAACACTGAAGCTTTCTTT
abundance: NA; j_gene: TRBJ2-1; d_gene: NA; v_gene: TRBV3-1/TRBV3-2; CDR3aa: CASSQDPRATYNEQFF; CDR3nt: TGTGCCAGCAGCCAAGATCCCAGGGCGACCTACAATGAGCAGTTCTTC
abundance: NA; j_gene: TRBJ2-5; d_gene: TRBD1; v_gene: TRBV3-1/TRBV3-2; CDR3aa: CASRGITRDRGKETQYF; CDR3nt: TGTGCCAGCAGGGGAATTACGAGGGACAGGGGTAAAGAGACCCAGTACTTC
abundance: NA; j_gene: TRBJ1-2; d_gene: NA; v_gene: TRBV9; CDR3aa: CASSVGTADYGYTF; CDR3nt: TGTGCCAGCAGCGTAGGGACAGCTGACTATGGCTACACCTTC
abundance: once; j_gene: TRBJ2-7; d_gene: NA; v_gene: TRBV19; CDR3aa: CASSPTLRVYEQYF; CDR3nt: TGTGCCAGTAGTCCGACCCTCAGGGTTTACGAGCAGTACTTC
abundance: once; j_gene: TRBJ2-3; d_gene: NA; v_gene: TRBV6-6; CDR3aa: CASIPDWPSTDTQYF; CDR3nt: TGTGCCAGCATCCCCGACTGGCCTAGCACAGATACGCAGTATTTT
abundance: NA; j_gene: TRBJ2-1; d_gene: NA; v_gene: TRBV21-1; CDR3aa: CASSKTPGVAGYNEQFF; CDR3nt: TGTGCCAGCAGCAAAACCCCTGGGGTAGCGGGGTACAATGAGCAGTTCTTC
abundance: once; j_gene: TRBJ2-3; d_gene: NA; v_gene: TRBV30; CDR3aa: CAWSSGDTQYF; CDR3nt: TGTGCCTGGAGTTCCGGAGATACGCAGTATTTT
abundance: NA; j_gene: TRBJ2-4; d_gene: TRBD2; v_gene: TRBV6-2/TRBV6-3; CDR3aa: CASSPIGTSGRENIQYF; CDR3nt: TGTGCCAGCAGTCCAATTGGGACTAGCGGGAGGGAAAACATTCAGTACTTC
abundance: NA; j_gene: TRBJ2-7; d_gene: TRBD2; v_gene: TRBV19; CDR3aa: CASRESPESSYEQYF; CDR3nt: TGTGCCTCGCGGGAGAGCCCCGAAAGCTCCTACGAGCAGTACTTC
abundance: NA; j_gene: TRBJ1-3; d_gene: NA; v_gene: TRBV7-9; CDR3aa: CASSLAGMSVGNTIYF; CDR3nt: TGTGCCAGCAGCTTAGCCGGGATGTCCGTCGGAAACACCATATATTTT
abundance: few; j_gene: TRBJ1-6; d_gene: TRBD1; v_gene: TRBV3-1/TRBV3-2; CDR3aa: CASSRLGQGGDSPLHF; CDR3nt: TGTGCCAGCAGCCGCCTGGGACAGGGGGGCGATTCACCCCTCCACTTT
abundance: NA; j_gene: TRBJ1-4; d_gene: NA; v_gene: TRBV3-1/TRBV3-2; CDR3aa: CASSLRATNEKLFF; CDR3nt: TGTGCCAGCAGCCTCAGGGCAACTAATGAAAAACTGTTTTTT
abundance: NA; j_gene: TRBJ2-2; d_gene: TRBD2; v_gene: TRBV7-9; CDR3aa: CASSLPGLAGRYTGELFF; CDR3nt: TGTGCCAGCAGCCTGCCCGGCCTAGCGGGAAGGTACACCGGGGAGCTGTTTTTT
abundance: NA; j_gene: TRBJ1-1; d_gene: NA; v_gene: TRBV19; CDR3aa: CASSDRMNTEAFF; CDR3nt: TGTGCCAGTAGCGACAGGATGAACACTGAAGCTTTCTTT
abundance: NA; j_gene: TRBJ1-1; d_gene: TRBD1; v_gene: TRBV25-1; CDR3aa: CATKGQLNTEAFF; CDR3nt: TGTGCCACCAAGGGACAGCTGAACACTGAAGCTTTCTTT
abundance: NA; j_gene: TRBJ1-1; d_gene: NA; v_gene: TRBV28; CDR3aa: CASSHPEVWTEAFF; CDR3nt: TGTGCCAGCAGTCATCCAGAGGTTTGGACTGAAGCTTTCTTT
abundance: few; j_gene: TRBJ1-1; d_gene: NA; v_gene: TRBV15; CDR3aa: CATSSPEPSPSEAFF; CDR3nt: TGTGCCACCAGCAGCCCGGAGCCGAGCCCCTCTGAAGCTTTCTTT
abundance: NA; j_gene: TRBJ2-7; d_gene: NA; v_gene: TRBV28; CDR3aa: CASSFLLSLQRLSYEQYF; CDR3nt: TGTGCCAGCAGTTTCCTCCTTTCGCTGCAGCGACTATCTTACGAGCAGTACTTC
abundance: NA; j_gene: TRBJ1-2; d_gene: TRBD1; v_gene: TRBV19; CDR3aa: CASSPWTGGGYTF; CDR3nt: TGTGCCAGTAGTCCATGGACAGGGGGTGGCTACACCTTC
abundance: few; j_gene: TRBJ2-5; d_gene: TRBD2; v_gene: TRBV6-5; CDR3aa: CASSYKRGVQETQYF; CDR3nt: TGTGCCAGCAGTTACAAGCGGGGGGTTCAAGAGACCCAGTACTTC